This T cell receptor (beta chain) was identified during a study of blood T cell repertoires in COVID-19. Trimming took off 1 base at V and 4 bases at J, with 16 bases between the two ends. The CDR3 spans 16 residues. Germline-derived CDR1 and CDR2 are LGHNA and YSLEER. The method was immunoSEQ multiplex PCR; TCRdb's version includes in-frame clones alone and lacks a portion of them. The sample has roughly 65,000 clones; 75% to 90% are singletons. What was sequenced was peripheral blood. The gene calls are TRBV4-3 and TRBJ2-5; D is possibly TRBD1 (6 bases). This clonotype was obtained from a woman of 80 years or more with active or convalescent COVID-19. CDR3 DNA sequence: TGCGCCAGCAGCCAAGGGTTGCAGGGGCGCAGAGAGACCCAGTACTTC. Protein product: CASSQGLQGRRETQYF.